These 7 T cell receptor beta chains came from one sample sequenced in a study of T cell responses to AZD1222 COVID-19 vaccine (TCRdb year 2021). This specimen's time point label, interpreted: baseline before first vaccination. Receptor amplification or capture employed the immunoSEQ multiplex PCR assay. TCRdb provides this immuneACCESS table in a form limited to in-frame rearrangements. Some clones are lacking; in checked studies, under half of them reflect an unresolved V gene, and why the rest are absent is not known. The sample yields about 140,000 clones; over 90% were counted once. The ten most abundant clones make up under 6.5% of the sample. The sample here was peripheral blood, taken on day 0 of AZD1222 vaccination. These receptors all stem from an adult in good health.

J is TRBJ2-3 and V is TRBV28; TRBD2 aligns across 14 bases. J was trimmed by 4 bases and V by 3 bases; bases with no gene match: 12. The CDR3 has 19 residues. The germline V gene has CDR1 MDHEN and CDR2 SYDVKM. The CDR3 here is CASSFQTSGRAVGPDTQYF. The CDR3 region has the DNA TGTGCCAGCAGTTTCCAGACTAGCGGGAGGGCCGTCGGCCCAGATACGCAGTATTTT.

Of note for this clone: The sample has other DNA sequences that encode this CDR3 too. The chain joins TRBV9 to TRBJ1-5, with D possibly matching TRBD1 (5 bases). Trimming cost V 0 bases and J 0 bases, with 7 bases left between them. The germline V gene encodes CDR1 SGDLS and CDR2 YYNGEE. The CDR3 has 15 residues. The CDR3 loop reads CASSVGGDSNQPQHF. The CDR3 nucleotides read TGTGCCAGCAGCGTAGGAGGGGATAGCAATCAGCCCCAGCATTTT.

For this clone: At one end the junction does not follow the germline gene, possibly because of a read error. This chain uses TRBV2 with TRBJ1-4; possibly TRBD1 for D (6 bases). This CDR3 is 13 amino acids long. Germline V gene lookup returns CDR1 SNHLY and CDR2 FYNNEI. This CDR3 reads CASSEDLGTGRNF. The CDR3 DNA follows: TGTGCCAGCAGTGAAGATTTAGGAACAGGGAGAAATTTT.

This chain connects TRBV19 to TRBJ1-2; 7 positions match TRBD1. The CDR3 runs 14 residues. Per the germline V gene, CDR1 is LNHDA and CDR2 is SQIVND (reference sequence). The trim removed 3 bases at V and 1 base at J, leaving 2 bases unmatched. The CDR3 loop is CASSIAGGNYGYTF. The CDR3 region has the DNA TGTGCCAGTAGTATCGCAGGGGGTAACTATGGCTACACCTTC.

This sequence joins TRBV6-5 and TRBJ1-3; D gene unclear. Germline CDR1 reads MNHEY; CDR2 reads SVGAGI. CDR3 size: 15 residues. Trimming left V 0 bases short and J 2 bases short, with 8 bases between. DNA for the CDR3: TGTGCCAGCAGTTACTCGTCAGGCCCTGGAAACACCATATATTTT. Protein product: CASSYSSGPGNTIYF.

The chain links TRBV28 to TRBJ1-1, with D unresolved. CDR3 length: 14 amino acids. Trimming pared 2 bases from V and 2 bases from J, leaving 9 bases between. Germline V gene sequence: CDR1 MDHEN, CDR2 SYDVKM. The CDR3 bases are TGTGCCAGCAGTTTAAGGACGGGAAACACTGAAGCTTTCTTT. Its protein is CASSLRTGNTEAFF.

This clone was seen only once. The CDR3: CASSQDRQSSYNEQFF. The CDR3 DNA follows: TGTGCCAGCAGCCAAGACAGGCAAAGCTCCTACAATGAGCAGTTCTTC. This chain links TRBV3-1 (or the pseudogene TRBV3-2) with TRBJ2-1; D gene uncertain. The CDR3 has 16 residues. CDR1 and CDR2 (germline): LGHDT, YNNKEL (reference sequence). Trimming took 0 bases from V and 0 from J, leaving 9 bases between them.